The T cell receptor (beta chain) described here comes from a study of T cell changes during pregnancy in multiple sclerosis. Method: immunoSEQ multiplex PCR; TCRdb's copy keeps in-frame clones and lacks some. The data contain 50,000 to 65,000 clones, roughly 87% of them singletons. The V gene lost 1 base and the J gene lost 4 bases, with 7 bases spanning the gap. The CDR3 is 13 amino acids. In germline, CDR1 is SGHTA, CDR2 FQGNSA. V and J are TRBV7-2 and TRBJ2-5, with D perhaps TRBD2 (6 bases). The TCR comes from a female donor in good health, enrolled as a control in a pregnancy study. This material consisted of peripheral blood, taken in the third trimester of pregnancy. As DNA, the CDR3 is TGTGCCAGCAGCTTAGTGGGGGGAGAGACCCAGTACTTC. This codes for CASSLVGGETQYF.